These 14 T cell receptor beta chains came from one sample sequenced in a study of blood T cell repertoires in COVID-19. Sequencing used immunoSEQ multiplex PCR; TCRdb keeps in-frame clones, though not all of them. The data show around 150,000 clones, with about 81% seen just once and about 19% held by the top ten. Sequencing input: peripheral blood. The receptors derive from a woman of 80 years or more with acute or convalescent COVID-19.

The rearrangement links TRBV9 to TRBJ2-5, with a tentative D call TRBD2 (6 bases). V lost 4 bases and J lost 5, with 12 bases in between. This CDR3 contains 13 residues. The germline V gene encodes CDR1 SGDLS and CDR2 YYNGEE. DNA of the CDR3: TGTGCCAGCAGCTCGGGACTTCGGGAGACCCAGTACTTC. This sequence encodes CASSSGLRETQYF.

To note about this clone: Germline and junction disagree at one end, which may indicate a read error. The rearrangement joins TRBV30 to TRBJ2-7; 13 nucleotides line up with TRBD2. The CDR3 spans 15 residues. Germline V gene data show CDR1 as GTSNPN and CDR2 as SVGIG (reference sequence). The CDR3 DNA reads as TGTGCCTGGAGTGCCCAACCGACTAGCGGGGGGCCGGAACGCTTC. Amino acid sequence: CAWSAQPTSGGPERF.

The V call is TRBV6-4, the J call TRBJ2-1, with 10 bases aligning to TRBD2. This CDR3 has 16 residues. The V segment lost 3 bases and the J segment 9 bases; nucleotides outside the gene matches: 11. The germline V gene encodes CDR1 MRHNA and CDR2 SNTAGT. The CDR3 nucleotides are TGTGCCAGCAGTGAAGCTAGCGGGAGTAGAAGGGGTGAGCAGTTCTTC. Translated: CASSEASGSRRGEQFF.

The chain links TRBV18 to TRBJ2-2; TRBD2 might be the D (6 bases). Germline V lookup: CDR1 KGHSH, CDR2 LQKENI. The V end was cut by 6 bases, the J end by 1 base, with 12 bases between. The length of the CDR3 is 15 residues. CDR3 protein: CASSKARGNTGELFF. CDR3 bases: TGTGCCAGCTCCAAAGCGCGGGGGAACACCGGGGAGCTGTTTTTT.

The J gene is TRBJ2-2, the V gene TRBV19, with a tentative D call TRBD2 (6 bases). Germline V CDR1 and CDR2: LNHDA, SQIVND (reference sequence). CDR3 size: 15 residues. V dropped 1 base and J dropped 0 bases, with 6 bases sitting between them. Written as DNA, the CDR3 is TGTGCCAGTAGTATAGGGGGGGCGAACACCGGGGAGCTGTTTTTT. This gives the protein CASSIGGANTGELFF.

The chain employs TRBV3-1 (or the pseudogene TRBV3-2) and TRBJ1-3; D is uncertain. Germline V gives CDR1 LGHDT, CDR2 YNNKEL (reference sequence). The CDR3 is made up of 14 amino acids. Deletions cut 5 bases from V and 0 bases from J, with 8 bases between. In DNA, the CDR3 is TGTGCCAGCAGCACATACAGCTCTGGAAACACCATATATTTT. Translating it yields CASSTYSSGNTIYF.

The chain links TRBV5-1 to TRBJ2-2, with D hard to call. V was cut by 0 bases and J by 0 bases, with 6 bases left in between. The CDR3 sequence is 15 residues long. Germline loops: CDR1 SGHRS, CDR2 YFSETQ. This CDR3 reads CASSLAASNTGELFF. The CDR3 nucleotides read TGCGCCAGCAGCTTGGCCGCGTCGAACACCGGGGAGCTGTTTTTT.

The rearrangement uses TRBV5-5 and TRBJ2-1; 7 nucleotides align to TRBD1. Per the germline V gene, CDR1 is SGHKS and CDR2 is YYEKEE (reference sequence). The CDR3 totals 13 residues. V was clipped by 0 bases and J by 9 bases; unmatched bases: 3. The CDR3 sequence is CASSLGDRTEQFF. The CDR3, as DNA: TGTGCCAGCAGCTTGGGGGACAGAACTGAGCAGTTCTTC.

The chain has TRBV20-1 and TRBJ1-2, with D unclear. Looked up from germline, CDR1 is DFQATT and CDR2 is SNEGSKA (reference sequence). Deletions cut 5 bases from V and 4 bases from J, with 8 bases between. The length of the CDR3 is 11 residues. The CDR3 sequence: CSASGSYGYTF. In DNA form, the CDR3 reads TGCAGTGCTTCTGGGAGCTATGGCTACACCTTC.

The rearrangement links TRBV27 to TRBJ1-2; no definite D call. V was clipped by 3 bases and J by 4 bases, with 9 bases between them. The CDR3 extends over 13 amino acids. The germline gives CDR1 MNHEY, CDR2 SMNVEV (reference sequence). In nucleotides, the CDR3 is TGTGCCAGCAGTTTCAGAGGCCCCTATGGCTACACCTTC. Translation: CASSFRGPYGYTF.

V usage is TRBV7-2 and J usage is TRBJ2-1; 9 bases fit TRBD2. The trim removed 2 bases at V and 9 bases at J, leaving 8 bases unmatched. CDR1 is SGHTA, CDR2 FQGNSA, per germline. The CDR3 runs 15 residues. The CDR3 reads CASSLIAGGPSEQFF. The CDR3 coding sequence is TGTGCCAGCAGCTTAATTGCGGGAGGGCCGAGTGAGCAGTTCTTC.

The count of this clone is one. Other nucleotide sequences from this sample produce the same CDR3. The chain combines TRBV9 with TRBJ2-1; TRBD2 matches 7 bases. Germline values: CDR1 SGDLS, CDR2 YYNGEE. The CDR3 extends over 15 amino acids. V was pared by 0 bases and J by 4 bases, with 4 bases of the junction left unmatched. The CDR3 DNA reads TGTGCCAGCAGCGTAGCTAGCGGACCTTACAATGAGCAGTTCTTC. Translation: CASSVASGPYNEQFF.

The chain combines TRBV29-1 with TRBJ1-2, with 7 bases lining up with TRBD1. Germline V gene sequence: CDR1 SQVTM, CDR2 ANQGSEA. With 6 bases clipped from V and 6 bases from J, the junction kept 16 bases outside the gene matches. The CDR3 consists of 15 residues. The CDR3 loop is CSVYHQDRVGNGYTF. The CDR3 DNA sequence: TGCAGCGTATATCATCAAGACAGGGTTGGTAATGGCTACACCTTC. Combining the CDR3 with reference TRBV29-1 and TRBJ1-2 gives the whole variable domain SAVISQKPSRDICQRGTSLTIQCQVDSQVTMMFWYRQQPGQSLTLIATANQGSEATYESGFVIDKFPISRPNLTFSTLTVSNMSPEDSSIYLCSVYHQDRVGNGYTFGSGTRLTVV.

CDR3 sequence reads: CASSFPLQGAYTEAFF. CDR3 DNA sequence: TGTGCCAGCAGCTTCCCGCTACAGGGAGCATACACTGAAGCTTTCTTT. The rearrangement uses TRBV11-1 and TRBJ1-1, with D maybe TRBD1 (6 bases). Per the germline V gene, CDR1 is SGHAT and CDR2 is FQDESV (reference sequence). There are 16 residues in the CDR3. V gave up 3 bases and J gave up 3 bases, with 17 bases separating them.